These 18 T cell receptor beta chains were sequenced from one sample in a study of a mutant IDH1 vaccine in newly diagnosed glioma. For these receptors, no antigen is known. Time point denoted: week 23, last vaccination. A 20-mer mutant IDH1 peptide at 300 ug was injected subcutaneously with topical imiquimod. TCRdb's table, derived via immunoSEQ multiplex PCR, lists solely in-frame clones and lacks some. The table records approximately 41,000 clones, about four fifths of them present only once. The specimen was PBMCs, collected from a glioma patient whose treatment included an IDH1 peptide vaccine. The receptors stem from a man aged 35-49 years with glioma.

The chain couples TRBV9 to TRBJ2-7, with 9 bases fitting TRBD2. CDR3 length equals 16 residues. Germline assignment: CDR1 SGDLS and CDR2 YYNGEE. Trimming removed 0 bases from V and 2 bases from J; junction bases left unmatched: 6. In nucleotides, the CDR3 is TGTGCCAGCAGCGTAGGGGTAGCGGGAGAGCCCTACGAGCAGTACTTC. Residues: CASSVGVAGEPYEQYF. Looking up the rest from reference TRBV9 and TRBJ2-7 gives the full variable domain: DSGVTQTPKHLITATGQRVTLRCSPRSGDLSVYWYQQSLDQGLQFLIQYYNGEERAKGNILERFSAQQFPDLHSELNLSSLELGDSALYFCASSVGVAGEPYEQYFGPGTRLTVT.

V gene TRBV6-6 combines with J gene TRBJ2-7, with a tentative D call TRBD1 (6 bases). There are 14 residues in the CDR3. Trimming removed 4 bases from V and 3 bases from J, with 13 bases in between. Germline V gene data show CDR1 as MNHNY and CDR2 as SVGAGI (reference sequence). The CDR3, as DNA: TGTGCCAGCAGTTCAGTAGAGGACAGCTACGAGCAGTACTTC. It is translated as CASSSVEDSYEQYF.

The chain combines TRBV14 with TRBJ2-3; D unresolved. Germline V lookup: CDR1 SGHDN, CDR2 FVKESK. V was cut by 1 base and J by 6 bases, with 2 bases left in between. This CDR3 contains 11 residues. CDR3 region: CASSQGDTQYF. The CDR3 DNA reads as TGTGCCAGCAGCCAAGGTGATACGCAGTATTTT.

V gene TRBV27 combines with J gene TRBJ2-7, with TRBD2 as a possible D gene (6 bases). Germline V lookup: CDR1 MNHEY, CDR2 SMNVEV (reference sequence). This CDR3 is 15 amino acids long. Trimming removed 1 base from V and 5 bases from J, with 15 bases in between. This CDR3 is CASSLWTGVENEQYF. DNA of the CDR3: TGTGCCAGCAGTTTATGGACGGGAGTAGAAAACGAGCAGTACTTC.

The chain uses TRBV5-1 and TRBJ2-3, with D possibly matching TRBD2 (7 bases). CDR1 is SGHRS, CDR2 YFSETQ, per germline. V was cut by 4 bases and J by 4 bases, with 16 bases left in between. The CDR3 sequence is 15 residues long. CDR3 in DNA: TGCGCCAGCAGCGGAGGGGGGGTCCGGTCAGATACGCAGTATTTT. It yields the protein CASSGGGVRSDTQYF.

This clone was recorded a few times. The chain uses TRBV5-1 and TRBJ2-2; D is perhaps TRBD2 (5 bases). V was clipped by 0 bases and J by 4 bases, with 7 bases between them. This CDR3 comprises 14 residues. Germline CDR1 and CDR2: SGHRS and YFSETQ. CDR3 loop: CASSLGGFTGELFF. The CDR3 DNA reads TGCGCCAGCAGCTTGGGAGGGTTCACCGGGGAGCTGTTTTTT.

The V call is TRBV30, the J call TRBJ2-7; TRBD2 agrees at 7 bases. This CDR3 contains 17 residues. V gave up 0 bases and J gave up 0 bases; unmatched junction bases: 11. CDR1 is GTSNPN, CDR2 SVGIG, per germline (reference sequence). The CDR3 reads CAWSVRGGREISYEQYF. The CDR3 DNA reads TGTGCCTGGAGTGTACGAGGTGGGCGGGAGATCTCCTACGAGCAGTACTTC.

In this sample, this clone turned up once. The rearrangement uses TRBV4-3 and TRBJ2-1; the D gene is possibly TRBD2 (5 bases). CDR3 length: 15 amino acids. V shed 0 bases and J shed 9 bases, with 15 bases lying between them. CDR1 is LGHNA, CDR2 YSLEER, per germline. CDR3 sequence (DNA): TGCGCCAGCAGCCAAGATCGGCTAGGCGGAGGTGAGCAGTTCTTC. Its translation is CASSQDRLGGGEQFF.

The genes are TRBV18 and TRBJ1-4; 8 nucleotides agree with TRBD1. V dropped 5 bases and J dropped 0; count of bases not matched to a gene: 5. This CDR3 is 16 amino acids long. The germline V gene encodes CDR1 KGHSH and CDR2 LQKENI. The CDR3 reads CASSATGATTNEKLFF. In DNA, the CDR3 is TGTGCCAGCTCAGCGACAGGGGCTACAACTAATGAAAAACTGTTTTTT.

The chain recombines TRBV19 with TRBJ1-5; D call uncertain. With 4 bases removed from V and 7 bases from J, the gap between germline ends came to 8 bases. Germline V lookup: CDR1 LNHDA, CDR2 SQIVND (reference sequence). The CDR3 is 12 amino acids. Written as DNA, the CDR3 is TGTGCCAGTAGTAGCCGTTGGCAGCCCCAGCATTTT. Translated, it gives CASSSRWQPQHF.

J is TRBJ2-7 and V is TRBV11-1; 8 nucleotides line up with TRBD2. Germline CDR1 and CDR2: SGHAT and FQDESV (reference sequence). The CDR3 spans 13 residues. The junction had 5 bases not matched to a gene; V was cut back by 4 bases and J by 6 bases. The CDR3 DNA is TGTGCCAGCAGCTATCGGGGGGGCTCCGAGCAGTACTTC. It encodes CASSYRGGSEQYF.

The chain carries TRBV30 and TRBJ2-1, with 9 positions matching TRBD2. The CDR3 extends over 17 amino acids. Looked up from germline, CDR1 is GTSNPN and CDR2 is SVGIG (reference sequence). V lost 0 bases and J lost 6; bases outside the gene matches: 12. The CDR3 reads CAWSVRPSGATSNEQFF. The CDR3 nucleotides are TGTGCCTGGAGTGTAAGGCCTAGCGGGGCCACCAGCAATGAGCAGTTCTTC.

The V gene is TRBV5-4, the J gene TRBJ2-1; possibly TRBD1 or TRBD2 for D (5 bases each). The V end lost 4 bases, the J end lost 3 bases, and 8 bases lay between the germline ends. Germline CDR1 is SGHNT and CDR2 is YYREEE (reference sequence). The CDR3 is made up of 13 amino acids. Here the CDR3 reads CASSRDGYNEQFF. Written as DNA, the CDR3 is TGTGCCAGCAGCCGGGACGGCTACAATGAGCAGTTCTTC. Full variable domain (outside the CDR3, taken from reference TRBV5-4 and TRBJ2-1): ETGVTQSPTHLIKTRGQQVTLRCSSQSGHNTVSWYQQALGQGPQFIFQYYREEENGRGNFPPRFSGLQFPNYSSELNVNALELDDSALYLCASSRDGYNEQFFGPGTRLTVL.

The chain carries TRBV5-6 and TRBJ2-3; the match to TRBD1 covers 8 bases. The length of the CDR3 is 16 residues. The V segment lost 2 bases and the J segment 10 bases; nucleotides outside the gene matches: 15. Germline V CDR1 and CDR2: SGHDT, YYEEEE. CDR3 in amino acids: CASSLPDRVLPPPQYF. CDR3 nucleotide sequence: TGTGCCAGCAGCTTACCGGACAGGGTTCTCCCCCCCCCGCAGTATTTT.

CDR3 region: CASSQAFMKGEAFF. The CDR3 DNA is TGTGCCAGCAGCCAAGCCTTCATGAAGGGTGAAGCTTTCTTT. The V call is TRBV14, the J call TRBJ1-1; D unclear. This CDR3 has 14 amino acids. The germline V gene has CDR1 SGHDN and CDR2 FVKESK. Trimming removed 1 base from V and 7 bases from J, with 13 bases in between.

The J gene is TRBJ2-1, the V gene TRBV30; either TRBD1 or TRBD2 may fit D (5 bases each). CDR3 length: 14 residues. The V gene lost 4 bases and the J gene lost 5 bases, with 15 bases spanning the gap. Germline V CDR1 and CDR2: GTSNPN, SVGIG (reference sequence). CDR3 residues: CAWTPTWGNNEQFF. CDR3 nucleotide sequence: TGTGCCTGGACCCCAACGTGGGGGAACAATGAGCAGTTCTTC. The full variable domain, completed using reference TRBV30 and TRBJ2-1, is SQTIHQWPATLVQPVGSPLSLECTVEGTSNPNLYWYRQAAGRGLQLLFYSVGIGQISSEVPQNLSASRPQDRQFILSSKKLLLSDSGFYLCAWTPTWGNNEQFFGPGTRLTVL.

This chain uses TRBV18 with TRBJ2-1, with D perhaps matching TRBD1 or TRBD2 (5 bases each). Between the trimmed V and J ends, which lost 0 bases and 5 bases, there was a span of 11 bases. The CDR3 extends over 15 amino acids. Germline V lookup: CDR1 KGHSH, CDR2 LQKENI. The CDR3 spells CASSPPARGNNEQFF. The CDR3, as DNA: TGTGCCAGCTCACCACCGGCCCGGGGCAACAATGAGCAGTTCTTC.

The chain links TRBV28 to TRBJ2-5; TRBD1 is a possible D gene (5 bases). The germline gives CDR1 MDHEN, CDR2 SYDVKM. Trimming cost V 4 bases and J 7 bases, with 10 bases left between them. The CDR3 is made up of 12 amino acids. CDR3 nucleotide sequence: TGTGCCAGCAGTTCGATGCAGGGGACCCAGTACTTC. It encodes CASSSMQGTQYF. The variable domain in full, completed from reference TRBV28 and TRBJ2-5, reads DVKVTQSSRYLVKRTGEKVFLECVQDMDHENMFWYRQDPGLGLRLIYFSYDVKMKEKGDIPEGYSVSREKKERFSLILESASTNQTSMYLCASSSMQGTQYFGPGTRLLVL.